These 19 T cell receptor beta chains originate from one sample sequenced in a study of blood T cell repertoires in COVID-19. The method was immunoSEQ multiplex PCR; TCRdb's version includes in-frame clones alone and lacks a portion of them. The sample holds more than 95,000 clones, 81% seen once. The sequenced material came from peripheral blood. The receptors were sampled from a young man with COVID-19, enrolled during active disease.

The chain uses TRBV7-8 and TRBJ2-7; 10 bases map to TRBD2. Germline lookup yields CDR1 SGHVS and CDR2 FQNEAQ. There are 15 residues in the CDR3. The junction had 9 bases not matched to a gene; V was cut back by 5 bases and J by 5 bases. CDR3 sequence: CASSPGSSGSDEQYF. Here the CDR3 DNA reads TGTGCCAGCAGCCCAGGGTCTAGCGGGAGTGACGAGCAGTACTTC.

The gene calls are TRBV24-1 and TRBJ2-5; 8 nucleotides match TRBD2. Germline trimming cut 2 bases from V and 4 bases from J; bases unmatched to any gene: 5. The CDR3 is 15 residues long. Per germline, CDR1 KGHDR and CDR2 SFDVKD. CDR3 region: CATSDSRAGGETQYF. In nucleotides, the CDR3 is TGTGCCACCAGTGATTCTCGGGCGGGAGGAGAGACCCAGTACTTC.

The CDR3 DNA is TGTGCCAGCAGCCTACAGGGAAGGACCATATATTTT. Its protein is CASSLQGRTIYF. The chain couples TRBV11-2 to TRBJ1-3, with D perhaps matching TRBD1 (6 bases). V shed 5 bases and J shed 10 bases, with 12 bases lying between them. Germline assignment: CDR1 SGHAT and CDR2 FQNNGV. There are 12 residues in the CDR3.

The rearrangement links TRBV4-1 to TRBJ2-3, with 8 bases identical to TRBD1. The CDR3 has 15 residues. Germline trimming cut 0 bases from V and 6 bases from J; bases unmatched to any gene: 5. Germline V CDR1 and CDR2: MGHRA, YSYEKL. CDR3 amino acids: CASSQEDRGRDTQYF. CDR3 in DNA: TGCGCCAGCAGCCAAGAAGACAGGGGTCGGGATACGCAGTATTTT.

The gene calls are TRBV27 and TRBJ2-1, with D hard to call. Trimming pared 4 bases from V and 6 bases from J, leaving 7 bases between. From germline, CDR1 is MNHEY and CDR2 SMNVEV (reference sequence). This CDR3 is built from 12 residues. CDR3 in amino acids: CASSSGPNEQFF. The CDR3 DNA reads as TGTGCCAGCAGTTCTGGCCCCAATGAGCAGTTCTTC.

In its sample, this clone was seen many times. The chain employs TRBV6-6 and TRBJ1-5, with 7 bases aligning to TRBD1. V lost 5 bases, J lost 6 bases, and 7 bases stayed unmatched. The CDR3 sequence is 14 residues long. The germline gives CDR1 MNHNY, CDR2 SVGAGI (reference sequence). Here the CDR3 reads CASSGSDRAQPQHF. CDR3 sequence (DNA): TGTGCCAGCAGTGGCTCTGACAGGGCTCAGCCCCAGCATTTT.

This clone turned up a few times. The chain is built from TRBV4-2 and TRBJ2-7; the match to TRBD1 covers 12 bases. The J segment lost 5 bases and the V segment lost 1 base, leaving 3 bases of the junction unmatched. The V gene's germline CDR1 is LGHNA and CDR2 YNFKEQ. The length of the CDR3 is 15 residues. CDR3 in DNA: TGTGCCAGCAGCCAAGGGGGACAGGGGGCGGACGAGCAGTACTTC. Its translation: CASSQGGQGADEQYF.

The gene calls are TRBV11-3 and TRBJ2-3; no reliable D call. The germline gives CDR1 SGHNT, CDR2 YENEEA. V shed 0 bases and J shed 6 bases, with 10 bases lying between them. CDR3 length equals 14 residues. The DNA for the CDR3 is TGTGCCAGCAGCTTAGATCGGTTCATGGATACGCAGTATTTT. Translation gives CASSLDRFMDTQYF.

The rearrangement links TRBV7-8 to TRBJ1-5, with a possible D match to TRBD1 (5 bases). Germline values: CDR1 SGHVS, CDR2 FQNEAQ. This CDR3 is built from 14 residues. V was clipped by 5 bases and J by 4 bases, with 12 bases between them. DNA of the CDR3: TGTGCCAGCAGCCCACCCGGGGGGAATCAGCCCCAGCATTTT. It is translated as CASSPPGGNQPQHF.

The chain carries TRBV7-8 and TRBJ1-2, with D hard to call. CDR1 and CDR2 (germline): SGHVS, FQNEAQ. The V end lost 5 bases, the J end lost 2 bases, and 15 bases lay between the germline ends. CDR3 size: 15 residues. Here the CDR3 reads CASSHGREVNYGYTF. The DNA for the CDR3 is TGTGCCAGCAGCCATGGGAGGGAGGTAAACTATGGCTACACCTTC.

The chain carries TRBV4-3 and TRBJ1-6, with D perhaps TRBD1 (6 bases). V lost 1 base, J lost 9 bases, and 13 bases lay in between. Germline V gene lookup returns CDR1 LGHNA and CDR2 YSLEER. The CDR3 covers 15 residues. CDR3 amino acids: CASSQVGDRISPLHF. In DNA, the CDR3 is TGCGCCAGCAGCCAAGTGGGTGACAGGATTTCACCCCTCCACTTT.

The chain combines TRBV27 with TRBJ2-2, with 8 bases fitting TRBD2. CDR1 MNHEY and CDR2 SMNVEV come from the germline V gene (reference sequence). J lost 4 bases, V lost 6 bases, and 4 bases had no gene match. This CDR3 is 14 amino acids long. In nucleotides, the CDR3 is TGTGCCAGCAGGCGGGCGGGGGGCACCGGGGAGCTGTTTTTT. Residues: CASRRAGGTGELFF.

The DNA for the CDR3 is TGTGCCAGCAGCTTAGCCACAGGGTACAATGAGCAGTTCTTC. This translates into CASSLATGYNEQFF. V is TRBV11-2 and J is TRBJ2-1, with D possibly matching TRBD1 (6 bases). CDR3 length: 14 amino acids. The germline CDR1 and CDR2 sequences are SGHAT and FQNNGV. Between the trimmed V and J ends, which lost 1 base and 4 bases, there was a span of 8 bases.

The CDR3 coding sequence is TGTGCCAGCAGTTTGGCCCAGGGGAGTCTAGGAGATACGCAGTATTTT. It specifies CASSLAQGSLGDTQYF. J is TRBJ2-3 and V is TRBV6-5; a possible D gene is TRBD1 (6 bases). Trimming removed 4 bases from V and 5 bases from J, with 19 bases in between. The CDR3 totals 16 residues. Germline V gene lookup returns CDR1 MNHEY and CDR2 SVGAGI.

J is TRBJ1-2 and V is TRBV10-2; maybe TRBD1 (6 bases). The germline V gene has CDR1 WSHSY and CDR2 SAAADI. The V gene lost 5 bases and the J gene lost 6 bases, with 7 bases spanning the gap. CDR3 length: 11 amino acids. CDR3 coding DNA: TGCGCCAGCAGTCGACAGGATGGCTACACCTTC. Its translation: CASSRQDGYTF.

The chain has TRBV10-3 and TRBJ2-6; no clear D. Germline V gene data show CDR1 as ENHRY and CDR2 as SYGVKD. The CDR3 length is 18 residues. Trimming shortened V by 0 bases and J by 0 bases, and 12 bases separated the two germline ends. The CDR3 region is CAISESLHPSSGANVLTF. The CDR3 DNA reads TGTGCCATCAGTGAGTCTCTCCACCCGAGCTCTGGGGCCAACGTCCTGACTTTC.

The chain recombines TRBV27 with TRBJ1-2; D is uncertain. The CDR3 is 13 residues long. The V end lost 1 base, the J end lost 2 bases, and 5 bases lay between the germline ends. Germline CDR1 MNHEY, CDR2 SMNVEV (reference sequence). The CDR3 is CASSLFGNYGYTF. In DNA form, the CDR3 reads TGTGCCAGCAGTTTATTCGGGAACTATGGCTACACCTTC.

This clone came up once. The chain couples TRBV13 to TRBJ2-3, with 9 bases lining up with TRBD2. With 2 bases clipped from V and 2 bases from J, the junction kept 5 bases outside the gene matches. The CDR3 totals 16 residues. The germline V gene has CDR1 PRHDT and CDR2 FYEKMQ (reference sequence). The CDR3 reads CASSLRAGGFTDTQYF. CDR3 nucleotides: TGTGCCAGCAGCTTACGGGCGGGAGGGTTCACAGATACGCAGTATTTT.

The chain has TRBV21-1 and TRBJ2-5; the table's D call of TRBD2 was not tested on the DNA. TRBV21-1 is a pseudogene. CDR3 length equals 16 residues. Here the CDR3 reads CASSYNGGTSVETQYF. CDR3 nucleotides: TGTGCCAGCAGCTACAACGGCGGGACTAGCGTTGAGACCCAGTACTTC.